A selection of T cell receptor beta chains follows, all from one sample in a study of blood T cells in healthy people across ages. MiXCR, applied by TCRdb to the 5' RACE reads, yields one record per CDR3 protein. Among roughly 680,000 distinct CDR3 sequences listed, under 25% were seen once. The specimen was blood. Every receptor here comes from a man between 65 and 79 years old in good health. The CDR3 runs from the conserved cysteine through the conserved F or W. A D gene is named only where the DNA matches it firmly. The size field is filled for only some rows; it gives once, few, many or a size class.

>TRBV20-1|TRBJ2-2|.|.
CSARDTASAYTGELFF
TGCAGTGCTAGAGATACGGCTAGCGCTTACACCGGGGAGCTGTTTTTT
>TRBV4-3|TRBJ2-5|.|few
CASSQVEYQETQYF
TGCGCCAGCAGCCAAGTCGAGTACCAAGAGACCCAGTACTTC
>TRBV27|TRBJ2-5|.|.
CASSLSGAGEGPLEQF
TGTGCCAGCAGTTTATCGGGGGCGGGAGAAGGGCCTCTGGAGCAGTTC
>TRBV18|TRBJ2-5|.|once
CASSPSTGIQETQYF
TGTGCCAGCTCACCATCAACCGGGATCCAAGAGACCCAGTACTTC
>TRBV5-1|TRBJ1-2|TRBD1|.
CASSLPTGGSSGYTF
TGCGCCAGCAGCTTGCCCACAGGGGGATCATCCGGCTACACCTTC
>TRBV12-3/TRBV12-4|TRBJ2-4|.|.
CASSLSSGGLGIQYF
TGTGCCAGCAGTTTATCTTCAGGGGGGTTGGGCATTCAGTACTTC
>TRBV5-5|TRBJ1-5|.|few
CASSLVGGASNQPQHF
TGTGCCAGCAGCTTGGTGGGAGGGGCAAGCAATCAGCCCCAGCATTTT
>TRBV10-3|TRBJ2-1|.|few
CAISGRNLGEQFF
TGTGCCATCAGTGGAAGGAATCTTGGTGAGCAGTTCTTC
>TRBV12-3/TRBV12-4|TRBJ1-2|.|many
CASSLALRDYGYTF
TGTGCCAGCAGTTTAGCGCTGAGGGACTATGGCTACACCTTC
>TRBV28|TRBJ2-1|TRBD2|.
CASTLRAGNPYNEQFF
TGTGCCAGCACCCTTCGAGCGGGAAACCCCTACAATGAGCAGTTCTTC
>TRBV10-3|TRBJ2-3|.|.
CAIRAPGPATQYF
TGTGCCATCAGAGCTCCGGGGCCGGCTACGCAGTATTTT
>TRBV12-3/TRBV12-4|TRBJ2-7|.|.
CASSPSGALYEQYF
TGTGCCAGCAGTCCCTCCGGGGCCCTATACGAGCAGTACTTC
>TRBV10-3|TRBJ2-1|TRBD2|many
CATARAGEAFEQFF
TGTGCCACCGCAAGGGCGGGAGAAGCCTTCGAGCAGTTCTTC
>TRBV5-1|TRBJ2-7|TRBD2|few
CASSPSGSLLSYEQYF
TGCGCCAGCAGCCCCAGCGGGAGTCTTCTCTCCTACGAGCAGTACTTC
>TRBV20-1|TRBJ1-1|.|.
CSARDLMNTEAFF
TGCAGTGCTAGAGATCTCATGAACACTGAAGCTTTCTTT
>TRBV20-1|TRBJ1-5|TRBD1|.
CSAVQGTFSNQPQHF
TGCAGTGCTGTACAGGGGACATTTAGCAATCAGCCCCAGCATTTT
>TRBV20-1|TRBJ2-1|TRBD2|few
CSALDIAGVGHEQFF
TGCAGTGCCCTGGATATAGCGGGAGTGGGCCATGAGCAGTTCTTC
>TRBV28|TRBJ2-5|.|many
CASSLSPTETQYF
TGTGCCAGCAGTTTATCCCCGACCGAGACCCAGTACTTC
>TRBV28|TRBJ2-7|.|few
CASSHVDTSYEQYF
TGTGCCAGCAGTCATGTGGACACCTCCTACGAGCAGTACTTC
>TRBV5-1|TRBJ2-5|.|many
CASSLEQETQYF
TGCGCCAGCAGCTTGGAACAAGAGACCCAGTACTTC
>TRBV12-3/TRBV12-4|TRBJ1-6|TRBD1|.
CASSLAGQSNSPLHF
TGTGCCAGCAGTTTAGCGGGACAGTCCAATTCACCCCTCCACTTT
>TRBV7-9|TRBJ2-4|TRBD2|few
CASRKSSGMMEDF
TGTGCCAGCAGAAAATCTAGCGGGATGATGGAGGACTTC
>TRBV7-9|TRBJ2-2|.|few
CASRPGPRVIGELFF
TGTGCCAGCAGGCCGGGACCCCGGGTGATCGGGGAGCTGTTTTTT
>TRBV7-9|TRBJ2-3|TRBD2|.
CASSFLSGSVDTQYF
TGTGCCAGCAGCTTTCTGAGCGGGAGTGTTGATACGCAGTATTTT
>TRBV3-1|TRBJ2-7|.|few
CASSQGTEGIDEQYF
TGTGCCAGCAGCCAAGGGACAGAAGGGATTGACGAGCAGTACTTC
>TRBV4-3|TRBJ2-3|TRBD1|few
CASSQGGGPGQGSTDTQYF
TGCGCCAGCAGCCAAGGCGGGGGCCCGGGACAGGGGAGCACAGATACGCAGTATTTT
>TRBV4-1|TRBJ2-5|TRBD2|.
CASSQETSGSGETQYF
TGCGCCAGCAGCCAAGAGACTAGCGGGAGCGGAGAGACCCAGTACTTC
>TRBV10-3|TRBJ2-7|.|few
CAISESKGSYEQYF
TGTGCCATCAGTGAGAGCAAGGGCTCCTACGAGCAGTACTTC
>TRBV7-9|TRBJ1-4|.|.
CASSPWTATNEKLFF
TGTGCCAGCAGCCCCTGGACAGCAACTAATGAAAAACTGTTTTTT
>TRBV5-1|TRBJ2-7|TRBD1|.
CASSPGQGARSYEQYF
TGCGCCAGCAGCCCAGGACAGGGTGCGAGGTCCTACGAGCAGTACTTC
>TRBV6-2/TRBV6-3|TRBJ2-1|.|few
CASRGAGSHNEQFF
TGTGCCAGCCGAGGGGCAGGGTCCCACAATGAGCAGTTCTTC
>TRBV19|TRBJ2-7|.|few
CASSILLTPYEQYF
TGTGCCAGTAGTATTCTACTAACTCCCTACGAGCAGTACTTC
>TRBV5-1|TRBJ1-1|.|many
CASSLGQTNTEAFF
TGCGCCAGCAGCTTGGGACAAACGAACACTGAAGCTTTCTTT
>TRBV29-1|TRBJ1-2|.|few
CSASRDPANYGYTF
TGCAGCGCCAGCCGGGACCCAGCTAACTATGGCTACACCTTC
>TRBV6-5|TRBJ2-2|TRBD2|few
CASRPSGRVTGELFF
TGTGCCAGCAGACCTAGCGGGAGGGTTACCGGGGAGCTGTTTTTT
>TRBV5-8|TRBJ2-5|.|.
CASSLGFPGDYIF
TGTGCTAGCAGCTTGGGGTTTCCAGGGGACTATATCTTC
>TRBV29-1|TRBJ1-2|.|.
CSVESLGYGYTF
TGCAGCGTTGAATCTCTAGGGTATGGCTACACCTTC
>TRBV12-3/TRBV12-4|TRBJ1-2|.|.
CASSVQVQGYGYGYTF
TGTGCCAGCAGTGTGCAGGTGCAGGGTTATGGCTATGGCTACACCTTC
>TRBV6-1|TRBJ2-1|.|few
CASSELAGSRVGEQFF
TGTGCCAGCAGTGAACTCGCGGGAAGTCGTGTTGGTGAGCAGTTCTTC
>TRBV4-1|TRBJ2-2|TRBD2|.
CASSQEAGDTGELFF
TGCGCCAGCAGCCAAGAGGCGGGAGACACCGGGGAGCTGTTTTTT
>TRBV20-1|TRBJ2-1|TRBD2|.
CSAAGLAGRNEQFF
TGCAGTGCTGCGGGACTAGCGGGACGTAATGAGCAGTTCTTC
>TRBV4-1|TRBJ2-3|TRBD2|.
CASSQATSGRADTQYF
TGCGCCAGCAGCCAAGCGACTAGCGGGAGAGCAGATACGCAGTATTTT
>TRBV2|TRBJ2-7|.|.
CASSGQTRSEQYF
TGCGCCAGCTCGGGACAAACTCGGTCCGAGCAGTACTTC
>TRBV20-1|TRBJ1-1|.|.
CSASRQTGRPTEAFF
TGCAGTGCTAGCCGACAGACTGGGAGGCCCACTGAAGCTTTCTTT
>TRBV6-5|TRBJ2-6|.|.
CASSYSKRAGASVLTF
TGTGCCAGCAGTTACTCGAAAAGGGCTGGGGCCAGCGTCCTGACTTTC
>TRBV27|TRBJ1-3|.|few
CASRRTSGNTIYF
TGTGCCAGCCGACGGACCTCTGGAAACACCATATATTTT
>TRBV20-1|TRBJ2-1|.|few
CSASSQDSQFF
TGCAGTGCTAGCTCGCAGGACAGTCAGTTCTTC
>TRBV4-3|TRBJ2-7|.|few
CASSQGTASSYEQYF
TGCGCCAGCAGCCAAGGGACGGCGAGCTCCTACGAGCAGTACTTC
>TRBV20-1|TRBJ2-7|TRBD2|.
CSASGLAGTYEQYF
TGCAGTGCCTCCGGACTAGCGGGAACCTACGAGCAGTACTTC
>TRBV24-1|TRBJ2-1|TRBD2|few
CATSDLSSGSNEQFF
TGTGCCACCAGTGATTTGTCTAGCGGGAGTAATGAGCAGTTCTTC
>TRBV3-1|TRBJ2-7|TRBD2|few
CASSQELSGRAYEQYF
TGTGCCAGCAGCCAAGAACTTAGCGGGAGAGCGTACGAGCAGTACTTC
>TRBV15|TRBJ2-3|TRBD2|few
CATSRVASGRDTQYF
TGTGCCACCAGCAGAGTCGCTAGCGGGAGAGATACGCAGTATTTT
>TRBV28|TRBJ2-7|.|few
CASRRASGEQYF
TGTGCCAGCAGGAGGGCAAGTGGCGAGCAGTACTTC
>TRBV7-3|TRBJ2-2|TRBD1|.
CASSLTGTGTNTGELFF
TGTGCCAGCAGCTTAACAGGGACAGGGACCAACACCGGGGAGCTGTTTTTT
>TRBV6-2/TRBV6-3|TRBJ2-1|.|once
CASSYPPGYLSYNEQFF
TGTGCCAGCAGTTACCCACCTGGCTATCTTTCGTACAATGAGCAGTTCTTC
>TRBV20-1|TRBJ2-7|.|.
CSARDSQTDEQYF
TGCAGTGCTAGAGATAGCCAGACGGACGAGCAGTACTTC
>TRBV5-1|TRBJ2-5|TRBD2|many
CASSLGGSGSLRYQETQYF
TGCGCCAGCAGCTTGGGAGGTAGCGGGAGCCTCCGGTACCAAGAGACCCAGTACTTC
>TRBV7-2|TRBJ1-2|.|.
CANSLVRGAGYTF
TGTGCCAACAGCTTAGTACGGGGTGCTGGCTACACCTTC
>TRBV7-3|TRBJ2-1|TRBD2|few
CASSLAGGALGNEQFF
TGTGCCAGCAGCCTAGCGGGAGGGGCGTTAGGCAATGAGCAGTTCTTC